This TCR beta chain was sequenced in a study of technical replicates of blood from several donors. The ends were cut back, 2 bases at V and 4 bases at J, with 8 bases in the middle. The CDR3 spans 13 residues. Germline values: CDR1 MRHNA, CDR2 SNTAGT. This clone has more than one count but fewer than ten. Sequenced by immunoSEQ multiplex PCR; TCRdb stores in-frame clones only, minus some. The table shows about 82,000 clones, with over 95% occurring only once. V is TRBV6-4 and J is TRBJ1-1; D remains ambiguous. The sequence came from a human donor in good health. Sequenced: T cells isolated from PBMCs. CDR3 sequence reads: CASSDTTLTEAFF. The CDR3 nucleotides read TGTGCCAGCAGTGACACAACCCTCACTGAAGCTTTCTTT.